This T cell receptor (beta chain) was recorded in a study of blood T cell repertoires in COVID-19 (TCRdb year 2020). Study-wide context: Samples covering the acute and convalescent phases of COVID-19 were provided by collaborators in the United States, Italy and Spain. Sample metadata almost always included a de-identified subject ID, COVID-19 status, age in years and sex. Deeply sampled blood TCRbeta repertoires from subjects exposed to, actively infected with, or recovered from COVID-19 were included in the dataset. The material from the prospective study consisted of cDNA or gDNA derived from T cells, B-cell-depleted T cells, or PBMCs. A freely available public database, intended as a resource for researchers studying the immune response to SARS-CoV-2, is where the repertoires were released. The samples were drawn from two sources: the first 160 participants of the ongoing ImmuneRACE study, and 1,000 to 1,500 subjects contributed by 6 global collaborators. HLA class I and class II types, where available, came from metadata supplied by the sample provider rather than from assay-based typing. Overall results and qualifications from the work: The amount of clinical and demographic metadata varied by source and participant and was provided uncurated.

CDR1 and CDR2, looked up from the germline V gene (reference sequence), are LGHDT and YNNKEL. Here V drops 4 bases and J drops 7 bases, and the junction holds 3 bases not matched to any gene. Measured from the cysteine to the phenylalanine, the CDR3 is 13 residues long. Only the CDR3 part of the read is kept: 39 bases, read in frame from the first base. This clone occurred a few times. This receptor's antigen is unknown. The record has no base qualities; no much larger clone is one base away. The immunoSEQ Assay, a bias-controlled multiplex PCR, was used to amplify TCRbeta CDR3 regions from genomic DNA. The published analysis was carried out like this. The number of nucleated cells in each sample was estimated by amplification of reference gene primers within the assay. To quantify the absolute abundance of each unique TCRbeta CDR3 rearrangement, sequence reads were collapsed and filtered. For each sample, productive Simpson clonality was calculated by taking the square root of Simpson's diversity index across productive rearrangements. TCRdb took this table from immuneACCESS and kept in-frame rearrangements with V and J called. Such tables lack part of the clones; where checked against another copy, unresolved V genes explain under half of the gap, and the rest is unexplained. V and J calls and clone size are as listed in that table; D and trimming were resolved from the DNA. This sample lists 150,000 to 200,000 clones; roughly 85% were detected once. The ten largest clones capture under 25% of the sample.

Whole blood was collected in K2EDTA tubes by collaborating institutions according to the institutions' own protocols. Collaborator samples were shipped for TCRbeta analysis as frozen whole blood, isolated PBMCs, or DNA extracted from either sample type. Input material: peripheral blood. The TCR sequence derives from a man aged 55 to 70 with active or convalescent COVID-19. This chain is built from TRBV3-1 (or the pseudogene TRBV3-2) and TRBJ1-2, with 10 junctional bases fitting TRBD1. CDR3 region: CASSRQGAIGYTF. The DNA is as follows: TGTGCCAGCAGCCGACAGGGGGCGATTGGCTACACCTTC.